This entry concerns a single TCR beta chain. What it recognizes is unknown. These data originate in a study of T cell repertoires in ileal Crohn's disease. Study-wide findings and caveats: Active smokers at surgery had more clonal expansions than non-smokers.

Measured with immunoSEQ multiplex PCR; TCRdb has only the in-frame clones, and not every one. The table lists over 25,000 clones, 80% of them singletons, with around a fifth in the top ten. The receptor comes from an adult with Crohn's disease. The sequenced sample consisted of ileal tissue.

Here the CDR3 reads CASSPADSKSSGTIYF. The CDR3 coding sequence is TGCGCCAGCAGCCCGGCGGACTCCAAGAGCTCGGGCACCATATATTTT. The rearrangement links TRBV5-1 to TRBJ1-3; D uncertain. Looked up from germline, CDR1 is SGHRS and CDR2 is YFSETQ. Trimming removed 4 bases at V and 9 bases at J, with 23 bases between. This CDR3 region has 16 residues.